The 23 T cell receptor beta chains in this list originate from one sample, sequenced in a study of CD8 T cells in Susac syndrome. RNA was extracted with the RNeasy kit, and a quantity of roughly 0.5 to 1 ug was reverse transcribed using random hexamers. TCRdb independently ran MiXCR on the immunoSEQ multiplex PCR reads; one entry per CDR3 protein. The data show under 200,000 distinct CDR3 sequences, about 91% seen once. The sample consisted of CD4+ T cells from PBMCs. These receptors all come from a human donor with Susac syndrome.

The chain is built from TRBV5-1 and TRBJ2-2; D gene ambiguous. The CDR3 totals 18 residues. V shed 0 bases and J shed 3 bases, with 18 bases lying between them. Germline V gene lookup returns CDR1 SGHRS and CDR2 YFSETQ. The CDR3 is CASSLERESRRDTGELFF. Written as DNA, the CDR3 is TGCGCCAGCAGCTTGGAAAGGGAATCTAGGCGCGACACCGGGGAGCTGTTTTTT. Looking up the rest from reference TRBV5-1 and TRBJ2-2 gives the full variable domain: KAGVTQTPRYLIKTRGQQVTLSCSPISGHRSVSWYQQTPGQGLQFLFEYFSETQRNKGNFPGRFSGRQFSNSRSEMNVSTLELGDSALYLCASSLERESRRDTGELFFGEGSRLTVL.

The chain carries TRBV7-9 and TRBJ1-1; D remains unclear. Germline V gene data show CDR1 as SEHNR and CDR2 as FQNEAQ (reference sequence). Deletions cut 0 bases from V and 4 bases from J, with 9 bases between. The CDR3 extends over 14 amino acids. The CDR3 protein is CASSLAPQSTEAFF. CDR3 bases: TGTGCCAGCAGCTTAGCGCCCCAAAGCACTGAAGCTTTCTTT.

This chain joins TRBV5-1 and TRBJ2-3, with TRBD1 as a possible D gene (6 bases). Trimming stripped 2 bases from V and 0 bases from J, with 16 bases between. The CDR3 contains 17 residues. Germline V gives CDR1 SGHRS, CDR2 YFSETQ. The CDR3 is CASSFRRYRASTDTQYF. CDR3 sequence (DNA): TGCGCCAGCAGCTTTCGCCGGTACAGGGCTAGCACAGATACGCAGTATTTT.

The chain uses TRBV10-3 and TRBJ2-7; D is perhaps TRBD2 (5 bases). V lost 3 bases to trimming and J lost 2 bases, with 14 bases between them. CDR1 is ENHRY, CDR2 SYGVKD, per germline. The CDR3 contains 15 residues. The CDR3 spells CAISERVGGPYEQYF. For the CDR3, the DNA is TGTGCCATCAGTGAAAGGGTAGGAGGTCCCTACGAGCAGTACTTC.

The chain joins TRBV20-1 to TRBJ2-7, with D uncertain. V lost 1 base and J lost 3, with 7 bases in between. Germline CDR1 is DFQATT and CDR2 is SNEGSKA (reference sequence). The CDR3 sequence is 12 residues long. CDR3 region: CSARGLSYEQYF. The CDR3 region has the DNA TGCAGTGCTAGAGGGCTCAGCTACGAGCAGTACTTC.

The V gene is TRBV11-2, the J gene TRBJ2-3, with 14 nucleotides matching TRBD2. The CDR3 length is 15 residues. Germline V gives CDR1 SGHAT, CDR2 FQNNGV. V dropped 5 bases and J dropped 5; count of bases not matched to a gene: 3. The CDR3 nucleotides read TGTGCCAGCAGCCGAGGGACTAGCGGGGGAGATACGCAGTATTTT. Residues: CASSRGTSGGDTQYF.

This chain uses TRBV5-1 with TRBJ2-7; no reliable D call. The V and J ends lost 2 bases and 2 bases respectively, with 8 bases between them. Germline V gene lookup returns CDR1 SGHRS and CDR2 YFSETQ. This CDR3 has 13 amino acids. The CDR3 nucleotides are TGCGCCAGCAGCTTTGGGGAACCCTACGAGCAGTACTTC. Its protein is CASSFGEPYEQYF.

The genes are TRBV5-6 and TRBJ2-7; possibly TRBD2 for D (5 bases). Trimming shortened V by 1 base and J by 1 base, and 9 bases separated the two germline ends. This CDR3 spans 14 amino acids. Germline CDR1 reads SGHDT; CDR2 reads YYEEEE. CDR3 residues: CASSLSSISYEQYF. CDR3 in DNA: TGTGCCAGCAGCTTGTCTAGCATTTCCTACGAGCAGTACTTC.

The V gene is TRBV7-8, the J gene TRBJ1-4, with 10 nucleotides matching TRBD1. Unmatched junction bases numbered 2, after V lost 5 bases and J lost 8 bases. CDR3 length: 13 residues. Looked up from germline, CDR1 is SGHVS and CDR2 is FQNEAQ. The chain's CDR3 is CASSRDRGEKLFF. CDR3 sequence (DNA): TGTGCCAGCAGCCGGGACAGGGGAGAAAAACTGTTTTTT.

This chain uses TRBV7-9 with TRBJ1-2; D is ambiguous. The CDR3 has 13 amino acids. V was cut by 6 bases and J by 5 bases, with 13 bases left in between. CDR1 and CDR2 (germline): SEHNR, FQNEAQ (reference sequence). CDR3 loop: CASSSTRTYGYTF. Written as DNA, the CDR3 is TGTGCCAGCAGTTCCACACGGACGTATGGCTACACCTTC.

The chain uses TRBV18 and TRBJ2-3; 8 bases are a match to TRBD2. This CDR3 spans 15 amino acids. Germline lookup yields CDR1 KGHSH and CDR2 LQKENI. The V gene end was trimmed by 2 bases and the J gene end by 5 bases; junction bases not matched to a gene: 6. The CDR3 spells CASSPGAGEGDTQYF. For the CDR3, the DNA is TGTGCCAGCTCACCAGGAGCGGGAGAAGGAGATACGCAGTATTTT.

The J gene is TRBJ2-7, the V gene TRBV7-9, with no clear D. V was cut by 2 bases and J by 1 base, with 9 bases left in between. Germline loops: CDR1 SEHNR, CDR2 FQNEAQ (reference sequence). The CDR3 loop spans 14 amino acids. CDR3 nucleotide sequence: TGTGCCAGCAGCTTACGCCCTAGTTCCTACGAGCAGTACTTC. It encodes CASSLRPSSYEQYF.

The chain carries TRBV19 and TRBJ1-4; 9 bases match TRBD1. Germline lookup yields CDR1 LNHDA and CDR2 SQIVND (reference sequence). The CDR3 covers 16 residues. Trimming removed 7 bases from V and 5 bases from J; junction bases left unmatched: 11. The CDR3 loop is CASTPTTGGSNEKLFF. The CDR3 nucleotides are TGTGCCAGTACCCCAACTACAGGGGGCTCCAATGAAAAACTGTTTTTT.

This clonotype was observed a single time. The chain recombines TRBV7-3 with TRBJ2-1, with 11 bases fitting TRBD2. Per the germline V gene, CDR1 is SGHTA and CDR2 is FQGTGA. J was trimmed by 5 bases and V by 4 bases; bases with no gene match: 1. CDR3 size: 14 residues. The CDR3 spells CASSSGLADNEQFF. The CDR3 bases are TGTGCCAGCAGCTCGGGACTAGCGGACAATGAGCAGTTCTTC.

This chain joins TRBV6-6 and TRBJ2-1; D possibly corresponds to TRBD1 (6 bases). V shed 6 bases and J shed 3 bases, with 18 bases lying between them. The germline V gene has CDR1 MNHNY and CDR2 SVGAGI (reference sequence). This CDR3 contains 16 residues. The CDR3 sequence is CASRSLGTLVYNEQFF. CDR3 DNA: TGTGCCAGCAGATCGTTGGGGACATTGGTCTACAATGAGCAGTTCTTC.

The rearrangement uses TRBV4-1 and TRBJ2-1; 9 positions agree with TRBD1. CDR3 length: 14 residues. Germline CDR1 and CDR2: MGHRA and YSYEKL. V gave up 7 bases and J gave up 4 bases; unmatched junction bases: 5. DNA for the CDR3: TGCGCCAGCACCTCGGGACAGGGTTACAATGAGCAGTTCTTC. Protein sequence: CASTSGQGYNEQFF.

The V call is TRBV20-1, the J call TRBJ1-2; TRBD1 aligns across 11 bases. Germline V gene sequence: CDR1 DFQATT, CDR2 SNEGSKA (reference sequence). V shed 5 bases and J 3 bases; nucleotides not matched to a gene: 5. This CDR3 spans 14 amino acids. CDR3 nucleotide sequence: TGCAGTGCTGGACAGGGGGCTAGTTACTATGGCTACACCTTC. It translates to CSAGQGASYYGYTF.

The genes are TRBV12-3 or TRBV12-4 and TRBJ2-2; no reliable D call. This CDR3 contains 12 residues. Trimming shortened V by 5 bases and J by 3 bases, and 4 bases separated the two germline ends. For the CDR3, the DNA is TGTGCCAGCAGTCCAGACACCGGGGAGCTGTTTTTT. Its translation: CASSPDTGELFF.

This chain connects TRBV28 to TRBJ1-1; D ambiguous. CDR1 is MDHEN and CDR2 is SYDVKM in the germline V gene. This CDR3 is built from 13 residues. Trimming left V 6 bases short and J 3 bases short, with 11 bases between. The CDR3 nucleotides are TGTGCCAGCAGGACACAACCGGACACTGAAGCTTTCTTT. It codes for CASRTQPDTEAFF.

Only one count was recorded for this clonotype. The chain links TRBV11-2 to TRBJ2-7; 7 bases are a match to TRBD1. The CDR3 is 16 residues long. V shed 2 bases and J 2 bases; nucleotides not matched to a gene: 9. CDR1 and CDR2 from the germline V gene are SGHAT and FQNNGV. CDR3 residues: CASSLSFGTGAYEQYF. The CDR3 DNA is TGTGCCAGCAGCTTATCGTTCGGCACAGGGGCCTACGAGCAGTACTTC.

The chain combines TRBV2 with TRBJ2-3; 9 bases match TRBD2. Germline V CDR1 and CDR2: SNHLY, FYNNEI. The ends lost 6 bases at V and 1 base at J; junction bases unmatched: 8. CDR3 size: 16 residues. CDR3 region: CASRKTSGTRTDTQYF. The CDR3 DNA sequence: TGTGCCAGCAGGAAGACTAGCGGAACACGCACAGATACGCAGTATTTT. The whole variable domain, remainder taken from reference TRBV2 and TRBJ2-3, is EPEVTQTPSHQVTQMGQEVILRCVPISNHLYFYWYRQILGQKVEFLVSFYNNEISEKSEIFDDQFSVERPDGSNFTLKIRSTKLEDSAMYFCASRKTSGTRTDTQYFGPGTRLTVL.

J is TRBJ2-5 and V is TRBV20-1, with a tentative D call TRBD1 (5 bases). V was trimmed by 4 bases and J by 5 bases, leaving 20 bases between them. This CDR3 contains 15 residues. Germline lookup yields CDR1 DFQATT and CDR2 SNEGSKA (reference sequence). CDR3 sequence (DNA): TGCAGTGCTATCGGCAGGGCTTTTAATCCGGAGACCCAGTACTTC. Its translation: CSAIGRAFNPETQYF.

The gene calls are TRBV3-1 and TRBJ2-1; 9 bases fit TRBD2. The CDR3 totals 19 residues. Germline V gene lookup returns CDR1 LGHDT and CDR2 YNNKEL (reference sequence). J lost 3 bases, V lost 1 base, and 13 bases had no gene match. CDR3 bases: TGTGCCAGCAGCCAAGTAGGCCTTTCGGCGGGAGGGTACTACAATGAGCAGTTCTTC. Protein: CASSQVGLSAGGYYNEQFF.